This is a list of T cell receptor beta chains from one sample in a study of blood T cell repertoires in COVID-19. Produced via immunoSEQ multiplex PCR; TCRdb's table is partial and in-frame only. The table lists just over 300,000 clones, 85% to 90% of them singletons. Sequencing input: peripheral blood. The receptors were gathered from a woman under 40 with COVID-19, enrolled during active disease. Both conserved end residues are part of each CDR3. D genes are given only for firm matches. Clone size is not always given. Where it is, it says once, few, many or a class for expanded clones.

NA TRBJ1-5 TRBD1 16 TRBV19 CASSIAPTGMNQPQHF TGTGCCAGTAGTATAGCCCCGACAGGGATGAATCAGCCCCAGCATTTT
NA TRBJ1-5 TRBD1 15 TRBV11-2 CASSLGQGRYQPQHF TGTGCCAGCAGCCTCGGACAGGGAAGATATCAGCCCCAGCATTTT
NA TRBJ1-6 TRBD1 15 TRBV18 CASSPRQGGNSPLHF TGTGCCAGCTCACCTCGACAGGGGGGTAATTCACCCCTCCACTTT
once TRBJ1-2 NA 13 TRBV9 CASSVARNYGYTF TGTGCCAGCAGCGTGGCCAGAAACTATGGCTACACCTTC
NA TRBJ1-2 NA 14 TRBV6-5 CASRRQYPNYGYTF TGTGCCAGCAGGAGACAGTACCCTAACTATGGCTACACCTTC
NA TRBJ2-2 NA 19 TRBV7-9 CASSFPRDNARANTGELFF TGTGCCAGCAGCTTCCCCCGGGACAACGCAAGAGCAAACACCGGGGAGCTGTTTTTT
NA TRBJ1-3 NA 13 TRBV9 CASSPTPGNTIYF TGTGCCAGCAGCCCTACCCCTGGAAACACCATATATTTT
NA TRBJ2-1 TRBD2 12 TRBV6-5 CASSLRGGREFF TGTGCCAGCAGTTTGCGGGGGGGCCGGGAGTTCTTC
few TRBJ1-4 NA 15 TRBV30 CAWSGQVLFGEKLFF TGTGCCTGGAGTGGCCAGGTTCTCTTTGGGGAAAAACTGTTTTTT
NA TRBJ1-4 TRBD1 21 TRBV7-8 CASSLTAPGQLSSATNEKLFF TGTGCCAGCAGCTTAACTGCACCGGGACAGTTGTCCTCTGCAACTAATGAAAAACTGTTTTTT
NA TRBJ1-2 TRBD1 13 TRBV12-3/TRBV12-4 CASSLETGDGYTF TGTGCCAGCAGTTTAGAAACAGGGGATGGCTACACCTTC
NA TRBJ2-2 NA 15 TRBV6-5 CASSTQDANTGELFF TGTGCCAGCAGTACCCAGGATGCGAACACCGGGGAGCTGTTTTTT
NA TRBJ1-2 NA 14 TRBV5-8 CASSLETTNYGYTF TGTGCCAGCAGCTTGGAGACAACTAACTATGGCTACACCTTC
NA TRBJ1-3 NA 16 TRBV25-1 CASSDNSGGSGNTIYF TGTGCCAGCAGTGATAATAGCGGGGGATCTGGAAACACCATATATTTT
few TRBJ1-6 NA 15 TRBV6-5 CASSYSAGRNSPLHF TGTGCCAGCAGTTACTCCGCAGGTCGGAATTCACCCCTCCACTTT
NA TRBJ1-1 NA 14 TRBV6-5 CASSYSTGNTEAFF TGTGCCAGCAGTTACTCGACAGGGAACACTGAAGCTTTCTTT
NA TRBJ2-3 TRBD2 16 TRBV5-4 CASREAPAGGLDTQYF TGTGCCAGCAGGGAAGCGCCAGCGGGGGGGCTGGATACGCAGTATTTT